The clone carrying this T cell receptor (beta chain) was recorded once. This specimen comes from a study of T cells after somatic rescue of genetic block. Sequencing used immunoSEQ multiplex PCR; TCRdb keeps in-frame clones, though not all of them. The profile shows 13,000 or so clones, over 65% of them singletons. The CDR3 contains 15 residues. The V gene's germline CDR1 is LNHDA and CDR2 SQIVND (reference sequence). V was shortened by 7 bases and J by 4 bases, with 18 bases between the two germline ends. The rearrangement links TRBV19 to TRBJ2-3, with a tentative D call TRBD2 (7 bases). The sequence was collected from a boy aged 5-17 years. The sequenced sample consisted of peripheral blood mononuclear cells (PBMCs). The CDR3 protein is CASMDPGGHADTQYF. As DNA, the CDR3 is TGTGCCAGTATGGATCCGGGGGGCCATGCAGATACGCAGTATTTT.